A single T cell receptor beta chain is shown here with its context. Sequencing was performed with immunoSEQ multiplex PCR; in TCRdb, only in-frame clones are kept and a portion is missing. This table holds 150,000 to 200,000 clones, around 89% found once. These data come from a study of T cell responses to AZD1222 COVID-19 vaccine. Per the germline V gene, CDR1 is MNHEY and CDR2 is SVGAGI. This CDR3 spans 14 amino acids. V was pared by 6 bases and J by 2 bases, with 5 bases of the junction left unmatched. The receptor was isolated from an adult who received the AZD1222 COVID-19 vaccine. The sequenced sample was peripheral blood, obtained 28 days after the second AZD1222 dose. V gene TRBV6-5 combines with J gene TRBJ2-7; TRBD1 agrees at 9 bases. CDR3: CASSPRDRAYEQYF. The CDR3, as DNA: TGTGCCAGCAGCCCCAGGGACAGGGCCTACGAGCAGTACTTC.